The following is a T cell receptor beta chain sequence with its context. Researchers ran the PCR with 60 Vbeta and 13 Jbeta primers. Sequencing used immunoSEQ multiplex PCR; TCRdb keeps in-frame clones, though not all of them. The data show more than 90,000 clones, under 85% seen once. The data derive from a study of cytomegalovirus exposure and HLA in healthy donors. From germline, CDR1 is MGHDK and CDR2 SYGVNS. CDR3 length: 14 amino acids. Trimming stripped 10 bases from V and 6 bases from J, with 21 bases between. The rearrangement uses TRBV25-1 and TRBJ1-2, with no clear D. Sequencing was performed on PBMCs. The source is a middle-aged man in good health and CMV-seronegative. The CDR3 loop is CAITAPERPNGYTF. The CDR3 nucleotides read TGTGCCATTACCGCCCCGGAGAGACCTAATGGCTACACCTTC.